This T cell receptor (beta chain) appears in the sequencing data of a study of CD8+ T cells in alopecia areata. As for the study in general: Treatment ran 6 to 18 months, with 6 months of follow-up afterward. Study observations and caveats: With tofacitinib ongoing, many expanded lesional clones persisted in both scalp and blood. Lesional scalp, especially alopecia totalis/universalis, showed higher clonality than normal scalp.

The treatment: oral pan-JAK inhibitor, 5-10 mg twice daily. Peripheral blood, together with lesional scalp punch biopsies, was collected from alopecia areata patients. V lost 5 bases to trimming and J lost 0 bases, with 14 bases between them. Per germline, CDR1 SGHVS and CDR2 FNYEAQ. The CDR3 runs to 17 residues. RNA was isolated and reverse transcribed to cDNA, the sequencing template. Profiling relied on immunoSEQ multiplex PCR, and the TCRdb table lists in-frame clones only, not all of them. The sample contains about 150,000 clones, around half of which appear only once. As to this clone: Antigen: not known.

The chain couples TRBV7-6 to TRBJ2-6, with D hard to call. Here the sequenced sample was CD8+ T cells sorted from blood, taken at week 4, from a patient treated with tofacitinib. This TCR was recovered from a human donor with alopecia areata. The CDR3, as DNA: TGTGCCAGCAGCCGTTTTGGGAAGAGCTCTGGGGCCAACGTCCTGACTTTC. It specifies CASSRFGKSSGANVLTF. Full variable domain (missing parts from reference TRBV7-6 and TRBJ2-6): GAGVSQSPRYKVTKRGQDVALRCDPISGHVSLYWYRQALGQGPEFLTYFNYEAQQDKSGLPNDRFSAERPEGSISTLTIQRTEQRDSAMYRCASSRFGKSSGANVLTFGAGSRLTVL.